Each of the 19 T cell receptor beta chains below was sequenced from the same sample in a study of early T cells in non-severe SARS-CoV-2 infection. TCRdb fed the 5' RACE reads into MiXCR, producing one record per CDR3 protein. This table holds some 67,000 distinct CDR3 sequences, about 9.1% found once. The source was whole blood, collected at baseline. Receptors originate from an adult who was a healthcare worker with PCR-confirmed SARS-CoV-2 infection or an uninfected control (not recorded which).

The V and J genes are TRBV29-1 and TRBJ2-1; D may be TRBD2 (5 bases). Germline assignment: CDR1 SQVTM and CDR2 ANQGSEA. Deletions cut 5 bases from V and 3 bases from J, with 14 bases between. This CDR3 has 14 amino acids. The CDR3 spells CSVIVGDYYNEQFF. CDR3 DNA: TGCAGCGTTATTGTGGGAGACTACTACAATGAGCAGTTCTTC.

By frequency in the sample, this clonotype is medium-sized. CDR3 coding DNA: TGTGCCAGCAGTGAAGGGTTTTTGGGGAACACTGAAGCTTTCTTT. This sequence encodes CASSEGFLGNTEAFF. This chain links TRBV6-1 with TRBJ1-1; D ambiguous. V dropped 1 base and J dropped 1 base, with 10 bases sitting between them. Germline V gives CDR1 MNHNS, CDR2 SASEGT. There are 15 residues in the CDR3.

This clonotype occurred a few times. The chain employs TRBV4-2 and TRBJ2-3; 9 bases match TRBD1. The CDR3 is made up of 16 amino acids. The V segment lost 0 bases and the J segment 3 bases; nucleotides outside the gene matches: 4. Germline assignment: CDR1 LGHNA and CDR2 YNFKEQ. CDR3 region: CASSQDYGTGTDTQYF. The CDR3 bases are TGTGCCAGCAGCCAAGATTATGGGACAGGGACAGATACGCAGTATTTT.

This clonotype was seen at least ten times. This rearrangement joins TRBV7-3 to TRBJ2-2; perhaps D is TRBD1 or TRBD2 (5 bases each). Germline V gene data show CDR1 as SGHTA and CDR2 as FQGTGA. The CDR3 contains 13 residues. V lost 8 bases and J 5 bases, leaving 12 bases between the germline ends. CDR3 DNA: TGTGCCAGCGCCAAAGGGGAGACCGGGGAGCTGTTTTTT. Translated: CASAKGETGELFF. Together with reference TRBV7-3 and TRBJ2-2, the CDR3 gives the full variable domain: GAGVSQTPSNKVTEKGKYVELRCDPISGHTALYWYRQSLGQGPEFLIYFQGTGAADDSGLPNDRFFAVRPEGSVSTLKIQRTERGDSAVYLCASAKGETGELFFGEGSRLTVL.

The sample holds many counts of this clonotype. The CDR3 DNA is TGTGCCAGCACCCGTACGAACACCGGGGAGCTGTTTTTT. This gives the protein CASTRTNTGELFF. This chain links TRBV27 with TRBJ2-2; D gene ambiguous. Trimming left V 7 bases short and J 0 bases short, with 6 bases between. The CDR3 spans 13 residues. The germline CDR1 and CDR2 sequences are MNHEY and SMNVEV (reference sequence).

The chain is built from TRBV4-1 and TRBJ2-3, with 16 positions matching TRBD2. The CDR3 consists of 18 residues. Losses at the gene ends were 4 bases for V and 2 bases for J; bases not matched to a gene: 6. Per germline, CDR1 MGHRA and CDR2 YSYEKL. CDR3 in amino acids: CASSLGTSGRVFTDTQYF. DNA for the CDR3: TGCGCCAGCAGCCTAGGGACTAGCGGGAGGGTGTTCACAGATACGCAGTATTTT.

This clonotype was observed many times. The chain links TRBV28 to TRBJ2-7, with a tentative D call TRBD2 (7 bases). The V gene's germline CDR1 is MDHEN and CDR2 SYDVKM. This CDR3 is 16 amino acids long. V lost 4 bases and J lost 0, with 16 bases in between. This chain's CDR3 is CASSSGGGRPSYEQYF. The CDR3 DNA reads TGTGCCAGCAGTTCGGGGGGCGGGCGGCCCTCCTACGAGCAGTACTTC. Drawing the rest from reference TRBV28 and TRBJ2-7, the complete variable domain is DVKVTQSSRYLVKRTGEKVFLECVQDMDHENMFWYRQDPGLGLRLIYFSYDVKMKEKGDIPEGYSVSREKKERFSLILESASTNQTSMYLCASSSGGGRPSYEQYFGPGTRLTVT.

V gene TRBV7-8 combines with J gene TRBJ2-5; D unresolved. Germline lookup yields CDR1 SGHVS and CDR2 FQNEAQ. V was clipped by 1 base and J by 4 bases, with 13 bases between them. There are 15 residues in the CDR3. This CDR3 reads CASSLDRRPGETQYF. CDR3 bases: TGTGCCAGCAGCTTAGATCGCAGACCTGGAGAGACCCAGTACTTC. The whole variable domain, filled in from reference TRBV7-8 and TRBJ2-5, reads GAGVSQSPRYKVAKRGQDVALRCDPISGHVSLFWYQQALGQGPEFLTYFQNEAQLDKSGLPSDRFFAERPEGSVSTLKIQRTQQEDSAVYLCASSLDRRPGETQYFGPGTRLLVL.

There are a few counts of this clonotype. This chain uses TRBV7-2 with TRBJ1-1; the D gene is possibly TRBD1 (5 bases). The germline V gene has CDR1 SGHTA and CDR2 FQGNSA. There are 14 residues in the CDR3. V was clipped by 3 bases and J by 1 base, with 9 bases between them. The CDR3 coding sequence is TGTGCCAGCAGCTTTACCAGGGCGAACACTGAAGCTTTCTTT. Translating it yields CASSFTRANTEAFF.

This clonotype was detected a few times. V usage is TRBV5-5 and J usage is TRBJ2-7; no definite D call. The CDR3 has 12 amino acids. Germline V gene data show CDR1 as SGHKS and CDR2 as YYEKEE (reference sequence). V was trimmed by 4 bases and J by 1 base, leaving 6 bases between them. As DNA, the CDR3 is TGTGCCAGCAGCCTGGTATCCTACGAGCAGTACTTC. Its protein product is CASSLVSYEQYF.

V usage is TRBV6-1 and J usage is TRBJ2-2; 10 nucleotides agree with TRBD1. The CDR3 covers 15 residues. Losses at the gene ends were 5 bases for V and 7 bases for J; bases not matched to a gene: 7. The V gene's germline CDR1 is MNHNS and CDR2 SASEGT. The CDR3 DNA follows: TGTGCCAGCAGTTCCGGGACAGGGGTAGGCGGGGAGCTGTTTTTT. Residues: CASSSGTGVGGELFF.

This clonotype was recorded many times. The chain links TRBV30 to TRBJ1-2; D not certain. The CDR3 spans 12 residues. Trimming shortened V by 1 base and J by 3 bases, and 6 bases separated the two germline ends. Germline CDR1 is GTSNPN and CDR2 is SVGIG (reference sequence). Written as DNA, the CDR3 is TGTGCCTGGAGTGCAGCGGACTATGGCTACACCTTC. It is translated as CAWSAADYGYTF.

This clonotype was found many times. The junction departs from germline at one end; a sequencing error may be responsible. The chain's CDR3 is CASSQGTGQYPPNF. The DNA for the CDR3 is TGCGCCAGCAGCCAAGGGACAGGACAATACCCCCCGAACTTC. This sequence joins TRBV5-1 and TRBJ2-7; TRBD1 agrees at 8 bases. From germline, CDR1 is SGHRS and CDR2 YFSETQ. CDR3 size: 14 residues.

This clonotype was found a few times. The chain recombines TRBV2 with TRBJ2-5; 11 positions agree with TRBD2. Looked up from germline, CDR1 is SNHLY and CDR2 is FYNNEI. The CDR3 spans 16 residues. J lost 3 bases, V lost 5 bases, and 8 bases had no gene match. CDR3 bases: TGTGCCAGCAGTCTGACTAGCGGGAAGTCTAAAGAGACCCAGTACTTC. Its protein product is CASSLTSGKSKETQYF.

This clonotype was detected only a few times. This sequence joins TRBV5-1 and TRBJ1-1, with D unresolved. V dropped 0 bases and J dropped 5 bases, with 23 bases sitting between them. CDR3 length equals 18 residues. Germline loops: CDR1 SGHRS, CDR2 YFSETQ. The CDR3 sequence: CASSLALKGDYLGTEAFF. The CDR3 coding sequence is TGCGCCAGCAGCTTGGCCCTTAAGGGAGACTACCTTGGGACTGAAGCTTTCTTT.

This clonotype showed up just a few times. The rearrangement uses TRBV5-4 and TRBJ2-1; the match to TRBD2 covers 10 bases. V gave up 0 bases and J gave up 5 bases; unmatched junction bases: 14. The CDR3 sequence is 19 residues long. Germline lookup yields CDR1 SGHNT and CDR2 YYREEE (reference sequence). The CDR3, as DNA: TGTGCCAGCAGCTTGGGTTCTAGCGGGAGAAATCGGAAGGACAATGAGCAGTTCTTC. Its translation is CASSLGSSGRNRKDNEQFF.

This clonotype was seen more than once but under ten times. This chain uses TRBV5-1 with TRBJ2-2; the D gene is possibly TRBD2 (5 bases). Deletions cut 4 bases from V and 1 base from J, with 14 bases between. Germline CDR1 reads SGHRS; CDR2 reads YFSETQ. The CDR3 has 16 amino acids. In DNA form, the CDR3 reads TGCGCCAGCAGCAGGGAGCCTCCCCAGAACACCGGGGAGCTGTTTTTT. Protein sequence: CASSREPPQNTGELFF.

At least ten counts were recorded for this clonotype. The V and J genes are TRBV29-1 and TRBJ2-5; TRBD2 agrees at 8 bases. The V gene's germline CDR1 is SQVTM and CDR2 ANQGSEA. With V trimmed by 6 bases and J by 2 bases, 8 bases remained unmatched. The CDR3 has 14 residues. In nucleotides, the CDR3 is TGCAGCGTGAACGGTGCTAGCGGGCAAGAGACCCAGTACTTC. It yields the protein CSVNGASGQETQYF.

This clonotype was seen repeatedly, ten times or more. CDR3 DNA sequence: TGTGCCAGCTCTAGGCAGGGGGCGTTCGCTGGGGAGCTGTTTTTT. This gives the protein CASSRQGAFAGELFF. The chain uses TRBV6-1 and TRBJ2-2, with 8 nucleotides matching TRBD1. Trimming took 8 bases from V and 8 from J; bases not matched to a gene: 13. There are 15 residues in the CDR3. Germline-derived CDR1 and CDR2 are MNHNS and SASEGT.